In this sample, the clone carrying this T cell receptor (beta chain) turned up a few times. Its target is unknown. Sequencing of DNA taken from cultured CD4+ T cells relied on the Oncomine TCR Beta short-read assay. Once CD4+ T cells had been cultured, genomic DNA was extracted from them. MiXCR, applied by TCRdb to the PCR reads, yields one record per CDR3 protein. The data contain 6,000 to 8,500 distinct CDR3 sequences, around 30% of them singletons. These data come from a study of vaccination and CD4 T cells after COVID-19. Study overall: Cells were stimulated with overlapping spike peptide pools from SARS-CoV-2, HCoV-NL63, HCoV-OC43 and HCoV-229E. The authors gave control cultures a CEFX pool, an HIV-1 Nef pool, or no peptide.

The CDR3 covers 14 residues. Treatment noted: roughly 10-day PBMC culture with coronavirus spike peptide pools or control peptides (ViraFEST assay). These CD4+ T cells came from an unexposed donor, sampled before the COVID-19 pandemic (2011-2018). Using peptide pools, antigen-specific T cells were expanded in ViraFEST before TCRs were sequenced. Peptide pools at approximately 10 ug/ml stimulated fewer than 2.5 million PBMCs per well with about 9.4 IU/ml IL-2. The chain combines TRBV12-1 with TRBJ2-7; TRBD2, the D gene given by the table, was not confirmed from the DNA. TRBV12-1 is annotated as a pseudogene. Input material: CD4+ T cells from blood, cultured in vitro. The origin of this receptor is a human donor in good health. The CDR3: CASILTSGSYEQYF. In DNA, the CDR3 is TGTGCCAGCATCTTGACTAGCGGGAGCTACGAGCAGTACTTC.